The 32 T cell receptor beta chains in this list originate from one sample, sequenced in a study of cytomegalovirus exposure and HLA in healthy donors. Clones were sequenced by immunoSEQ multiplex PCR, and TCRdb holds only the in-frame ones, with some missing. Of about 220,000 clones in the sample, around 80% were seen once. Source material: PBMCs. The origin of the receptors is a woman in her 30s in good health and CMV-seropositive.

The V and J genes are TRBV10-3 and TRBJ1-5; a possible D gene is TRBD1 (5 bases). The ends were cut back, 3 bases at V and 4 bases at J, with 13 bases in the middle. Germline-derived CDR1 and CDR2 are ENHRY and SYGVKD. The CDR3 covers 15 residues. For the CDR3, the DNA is TGTGCCATCAGTGACAGGGAAGGAGGTAATCAGCCCCAGCATTTT. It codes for CAISDREGGNQPQHF.

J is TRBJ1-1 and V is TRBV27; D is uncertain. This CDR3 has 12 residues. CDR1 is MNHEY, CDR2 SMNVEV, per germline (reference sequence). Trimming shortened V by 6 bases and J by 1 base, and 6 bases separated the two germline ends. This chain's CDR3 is CASSWGNTEAFF. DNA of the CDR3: TGTGCCAGCAGCTGGGGGAACACTGAAGCTTTCTTT.

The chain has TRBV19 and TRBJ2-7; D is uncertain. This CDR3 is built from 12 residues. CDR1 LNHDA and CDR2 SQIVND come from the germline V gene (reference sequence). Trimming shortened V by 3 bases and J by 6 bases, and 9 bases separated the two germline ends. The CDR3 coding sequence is TGTGCCAGTAGTATGGGGTCTGGCGAGCAGTACTTC. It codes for CASSMGSGEQYF. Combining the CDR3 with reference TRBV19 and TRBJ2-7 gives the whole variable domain DGGITQSPKYLFRKEGQNVTLSCEQNLNHDAMYWYRQDPGQGLRLIYYSQIVNDFQKGDIAEGYSVSREKKESFPLTVTSAQKNPTAFYLCASSMGSGEQYFGPGTRLTVT.

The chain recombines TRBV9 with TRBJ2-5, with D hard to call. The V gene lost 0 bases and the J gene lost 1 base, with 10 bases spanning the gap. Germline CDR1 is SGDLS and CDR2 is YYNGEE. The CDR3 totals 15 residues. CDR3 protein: CASSVGTLPQETQYF. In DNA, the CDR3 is TGTGCCAGCAGCGTAGGTACGCTACCCCAAGAGACCCAGTACTTC.

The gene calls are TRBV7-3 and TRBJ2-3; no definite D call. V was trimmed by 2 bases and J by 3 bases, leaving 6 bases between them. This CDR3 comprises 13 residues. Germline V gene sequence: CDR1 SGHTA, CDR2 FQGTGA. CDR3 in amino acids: CASSLDGTDTQYF. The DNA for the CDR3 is TGTGCCAGCAGCTTAGACGGGACAGATACGCAGTATTTT.

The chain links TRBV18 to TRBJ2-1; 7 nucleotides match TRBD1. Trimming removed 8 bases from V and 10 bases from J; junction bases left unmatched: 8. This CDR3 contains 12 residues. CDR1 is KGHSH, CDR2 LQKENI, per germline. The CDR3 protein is CASLRTGQEQFF. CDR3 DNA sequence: TGTGCCAGCCTACGGACAGGACAAGAGCAGTTCTTC.

Here the CDR3 reads CASSRTSGKYNEQFF. The CDR3 DNA reads as TGTGCCAGCAGCCGAACTAGCGGGAAGTACAATGAGCAGTTCTTC. The chain recombines TRBV7-3 with TRBJ2-1; 10 bases align to TRBD2. V shed 5 bases, J shed 4 bases, and the junction held 5 bases outside the gene matches. The CDR3 has 15 amino acids. The V gene's germline CDR1 is SGHTA and CDR2 FQGTGA.

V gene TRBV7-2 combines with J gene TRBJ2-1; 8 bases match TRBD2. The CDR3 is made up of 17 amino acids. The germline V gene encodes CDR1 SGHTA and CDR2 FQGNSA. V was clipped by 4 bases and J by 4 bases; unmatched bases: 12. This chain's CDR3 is CASSSAPGTRIYNEQFF. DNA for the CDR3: TGTGCCAGCAGCTCAGCCCCCGGGACTAGAATTTACAATGAGCAGTTCTTC.

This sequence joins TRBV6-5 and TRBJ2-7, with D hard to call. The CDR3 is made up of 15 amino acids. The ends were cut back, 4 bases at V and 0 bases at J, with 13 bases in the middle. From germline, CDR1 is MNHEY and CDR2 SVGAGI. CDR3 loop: CASSFRIPPSYEQYF. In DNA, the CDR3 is TGTGCCAGCAGTTTTCGGATACCACCCTCCTACGAGCAGTACTTC.

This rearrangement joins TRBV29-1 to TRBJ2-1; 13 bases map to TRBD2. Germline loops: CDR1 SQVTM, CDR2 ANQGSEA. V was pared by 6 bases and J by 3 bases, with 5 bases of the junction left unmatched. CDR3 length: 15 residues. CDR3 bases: TGCAGCGTCGAGGGACTAGCGGGATACTACAATGAGCAGTTCTTC. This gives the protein CSVEGLAGYYNEQFF.

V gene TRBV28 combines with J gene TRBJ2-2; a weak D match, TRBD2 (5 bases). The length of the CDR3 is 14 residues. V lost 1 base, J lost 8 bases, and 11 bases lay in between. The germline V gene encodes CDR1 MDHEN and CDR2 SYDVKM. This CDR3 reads CASSLSLEVGELFF. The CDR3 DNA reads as TGTGCCAGCAGTTTATCTCTGGAGGTGGGGGAGCTGTTTTTT.

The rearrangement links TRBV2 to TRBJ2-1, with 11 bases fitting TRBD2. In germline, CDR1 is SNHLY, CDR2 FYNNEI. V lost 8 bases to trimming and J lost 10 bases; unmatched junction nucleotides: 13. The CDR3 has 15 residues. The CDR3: CASPLEASGRKEQFF. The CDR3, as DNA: TGTGCCAGCCCCTTGGAGGCTAGCGGGAGGAAAGAGCAGTTCTTC.

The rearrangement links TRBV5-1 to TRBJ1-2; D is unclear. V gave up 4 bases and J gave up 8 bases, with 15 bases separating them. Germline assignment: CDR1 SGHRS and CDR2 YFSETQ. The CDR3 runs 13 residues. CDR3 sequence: CASSPVLERGYTF. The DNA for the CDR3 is TGCGCCAGCAGCCCGGTATTAGAACGAGGCTACACCTTC.

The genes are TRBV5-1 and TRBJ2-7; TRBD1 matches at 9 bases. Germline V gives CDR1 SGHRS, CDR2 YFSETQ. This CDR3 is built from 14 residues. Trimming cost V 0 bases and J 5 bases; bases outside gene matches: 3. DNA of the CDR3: TGCGCCAGCAGCTTGGTACAGGGGGCCGACGAGCAGTACTTC. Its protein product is CASSLVQGADEQYF.

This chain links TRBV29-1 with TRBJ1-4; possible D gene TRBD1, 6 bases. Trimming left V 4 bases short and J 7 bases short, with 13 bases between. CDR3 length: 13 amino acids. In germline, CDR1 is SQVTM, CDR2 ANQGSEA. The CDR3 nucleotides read TGCAGCGTTGTCGGCAGGGGCGGTGAAAAACTGTTTTTT. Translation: CSVVGRGGEKLFF.

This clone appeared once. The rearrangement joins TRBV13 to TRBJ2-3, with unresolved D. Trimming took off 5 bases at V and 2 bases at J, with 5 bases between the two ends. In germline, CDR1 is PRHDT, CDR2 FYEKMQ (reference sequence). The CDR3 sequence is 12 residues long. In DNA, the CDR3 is TGTGCCAGCAGCCAATACACAGATACGCAGTATTTT. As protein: CASSQYTDTQYF.

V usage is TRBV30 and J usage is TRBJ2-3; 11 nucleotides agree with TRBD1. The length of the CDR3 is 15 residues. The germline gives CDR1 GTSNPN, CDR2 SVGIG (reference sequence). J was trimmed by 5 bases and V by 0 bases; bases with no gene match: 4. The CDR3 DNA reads TGTGCCTGGAGTGTCGGACAGGGGGCTGAAGATACGCAGTATTTT. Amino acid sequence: CAWSVGQGAEDTQYF.

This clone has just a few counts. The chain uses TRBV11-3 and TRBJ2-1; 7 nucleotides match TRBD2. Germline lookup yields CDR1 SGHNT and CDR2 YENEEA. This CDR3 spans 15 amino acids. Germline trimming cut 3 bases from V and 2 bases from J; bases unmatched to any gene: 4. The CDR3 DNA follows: TGTGCCAGCAGCTTGGCGGGAGCGACCTACAATGAGCAGTTCTTC. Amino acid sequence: CASSLAGATYNEQFF.

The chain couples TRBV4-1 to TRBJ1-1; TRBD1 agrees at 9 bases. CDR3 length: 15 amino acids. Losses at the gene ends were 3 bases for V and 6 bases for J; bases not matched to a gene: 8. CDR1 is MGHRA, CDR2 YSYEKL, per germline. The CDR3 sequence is CASSHPGQGVPEAFF. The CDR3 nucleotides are TGCGCCAGCAGCCACCCGGGACAGGGTGTCCCTGAAGCTTTCTTT.

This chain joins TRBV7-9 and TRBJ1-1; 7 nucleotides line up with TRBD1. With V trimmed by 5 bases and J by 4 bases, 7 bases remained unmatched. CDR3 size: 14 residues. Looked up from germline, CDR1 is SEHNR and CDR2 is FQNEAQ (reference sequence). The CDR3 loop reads CASSDRVTATEAFF. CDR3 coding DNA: TGTGCCAGCAGCGACAGGGTTACAGCCACTGAAGCTTTCTTT.

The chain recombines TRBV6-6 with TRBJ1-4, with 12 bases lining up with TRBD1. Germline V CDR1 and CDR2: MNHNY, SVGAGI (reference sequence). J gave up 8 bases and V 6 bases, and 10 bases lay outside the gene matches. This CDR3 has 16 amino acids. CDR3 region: CASSPKGGQGAEKLFF. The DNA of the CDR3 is TGTGCCAGCAGCCCCAAAGGGGGACAGGGGGCCGAAAAACTGTTTTTT.

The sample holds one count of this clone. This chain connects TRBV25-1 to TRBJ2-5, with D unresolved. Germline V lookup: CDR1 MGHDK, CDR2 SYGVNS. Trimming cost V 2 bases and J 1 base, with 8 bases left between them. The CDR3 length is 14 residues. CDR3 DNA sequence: TGTGCCAGCAGTGAAACGACGGCCCAAGAGACCCAGTACTTC. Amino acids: CASSETTAQETQYF.

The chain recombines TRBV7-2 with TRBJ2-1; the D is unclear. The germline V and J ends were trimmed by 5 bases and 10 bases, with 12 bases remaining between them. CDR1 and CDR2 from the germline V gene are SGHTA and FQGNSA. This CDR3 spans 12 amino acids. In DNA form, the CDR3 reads TGTGCCAGCAGCGCCAGCCGGGTCGAGCAGTTCTTC. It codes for CASSASRVEQFF.

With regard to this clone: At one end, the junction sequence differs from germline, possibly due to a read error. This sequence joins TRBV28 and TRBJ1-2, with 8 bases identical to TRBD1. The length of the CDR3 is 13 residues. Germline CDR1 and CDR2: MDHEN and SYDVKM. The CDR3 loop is CASSTFAPGQDSF. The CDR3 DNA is TGTGCCAGCAGCACATTCGCCCCGGGACAGGACTCCTTC.

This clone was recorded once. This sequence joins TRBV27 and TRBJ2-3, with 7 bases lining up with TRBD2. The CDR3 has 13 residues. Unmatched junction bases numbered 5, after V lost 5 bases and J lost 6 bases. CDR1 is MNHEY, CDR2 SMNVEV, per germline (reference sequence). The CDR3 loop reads CASSIGTTDTQYF. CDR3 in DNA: TGTGCCAGCAGTATCGGGACTACGGATACGCAGTATTTT.

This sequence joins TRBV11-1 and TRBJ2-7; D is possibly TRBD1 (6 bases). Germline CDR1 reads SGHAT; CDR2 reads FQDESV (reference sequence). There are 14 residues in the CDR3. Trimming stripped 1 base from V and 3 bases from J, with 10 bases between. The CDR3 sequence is CASSLGDTNYEQYF. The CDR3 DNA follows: TGTGCCAGCAGCTTAGGGGACACCAACTACGAGCAGTACTTC. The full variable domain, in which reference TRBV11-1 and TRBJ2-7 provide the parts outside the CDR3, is EAEVAQSPRYKITEKSQAVAFWCDPISGHATLYWYRQILGQGPELLVQFQDESVVDDSQLPKDRFSAERLKGVDSTLKIQPAELGDSAMYLCASSLGDTNYEQYFGPGTRLTVT.

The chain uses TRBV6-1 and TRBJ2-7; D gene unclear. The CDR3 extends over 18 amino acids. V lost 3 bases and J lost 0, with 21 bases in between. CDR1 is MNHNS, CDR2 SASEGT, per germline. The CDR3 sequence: CASSDPVFSGIGSYEQYF. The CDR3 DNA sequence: TGTGCCAGCAGTGATCCCGTTTTCTCTGGGATCGGCTCCTACGAGCAGTACTTC.

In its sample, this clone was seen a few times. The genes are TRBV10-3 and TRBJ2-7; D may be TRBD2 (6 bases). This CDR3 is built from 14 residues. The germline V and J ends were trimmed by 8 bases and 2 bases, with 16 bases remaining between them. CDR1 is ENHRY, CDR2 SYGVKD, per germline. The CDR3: CAIRSGVSTYEQYF. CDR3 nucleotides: TGTGCCATCCGGTCGGGGGTCTCTACCTACGAGCAGTACTTC.

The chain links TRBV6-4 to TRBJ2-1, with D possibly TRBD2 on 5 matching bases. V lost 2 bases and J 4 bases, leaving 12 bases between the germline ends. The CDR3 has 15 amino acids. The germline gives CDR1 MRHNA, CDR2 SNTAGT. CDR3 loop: CASSDNPGSYNEQFF. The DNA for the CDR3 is TGTGCCAGCAGTGACAATCCGGGATCATACAATGAGCAGTTCTTC.

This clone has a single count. The DNA for the CDR3 is TGTGCCTGGGGACATTTGGAGTCCGGGGAGCTGTTTTTT. Amino acids: CAWGHLESGELFF. The chain is built from TRBV30 and TRBJ2-2; perhaps TRBD1 as D (5 bases). V lost 5 bases, J lost 6 bases, and 13 bases lay in between. This CDR3 is 13 amino acids long. The germline gives CDR1 GTSNPN, CDR2 SVGIG (reference sequence).

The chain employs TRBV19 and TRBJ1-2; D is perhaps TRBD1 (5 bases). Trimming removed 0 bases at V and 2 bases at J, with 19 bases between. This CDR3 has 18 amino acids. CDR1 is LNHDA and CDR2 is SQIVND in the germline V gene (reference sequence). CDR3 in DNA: TGTGCCAGTAGTATAGATTCGATGGATGGGGGTCTGAACTATGGCTACACCTTC. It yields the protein CASSIDSMDGGLNYGYTF. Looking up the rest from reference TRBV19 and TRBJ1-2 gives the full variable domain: DGGITQSPKYLFRKEGQNVTLSCEQNLNHDAMYWYRQDPGQGLRLIYYSQIVNDFQKGDIAEGYSVSREKKESFPLTVTSAQKNPTAFYLCASSIDSMDGGLNYGYTFGSGTRLTVV.

This CDR3 reads CASSLVITEAFF. CDR3 nucleotide sequence: TGTGCCAGCAGCTTAGTTATCACTGAAGCTTTCTTT. The chain uses TRBV11-2 and TRBJ1-1; D gene ambiguous. V shed 1 base and J shed 4 bases, with 4 bases lying between them. Germline CDR1 is SGHAT and CDR2 is FQNNGV. The CDR3 runs to 12 residues.